One and the same sample provided the 31 T cell receptor beta chains below, sequenced in a study of blood T cell repertoires in COVID-19. TCRdb's table, derived via immunoSEQ multiplex PCR, lists solely in-frame clones and lacks some. The sample records about 200,000 clones, 76% being singletons. Sequenced input: PBMCs or T cells enriched from blood (not recorded which). These TCRs come from a woman aged 50 to 60 with acute COVID-19.

The rearrangement uses TRBV12-3 or TRBV12-4 and TRBJ1-2; D unresolved. The CDR3 runs 13 residues. The germline V and J ends were trimmed by 6 bases and 4 bases, with 12 bases remaining between them. CDR3 nucleotides: TGTGCCAGCAGCTCCTACTTCTTCTATGGCTACACCTTC. This codes for CASSSYFFYGYTF.

The chain combines TRBV9 with TRBJ2-3; 8 nucleotides align to TRBD2. Germline-derived CDR1 and CDR2 are SGDLS and YYNGEE. The CDR3 has 15 amino acids. V gave up 0 bases and J gave up 6 bases; unmatched junction bases: 6. For the CDR3, the DNA is TGTGCCAGCAGCGTAGAAGCGGGGGTCGGGGATACGCAGTATTTT. Translated, it gives CASSVEAGVGDTQYF. Based on the CDR3 plus reference TRBV9 and TRBJ2-3, the full variable domain is DSGVTQTPKHLITATGQRVTLRCSPRSGDLSVYWYQQSLDQGLQFLIQYYNGEERAKGNILERFSAQQFPDLHSELNLSSLELGDSALYFCASSVEAGVGDTQYFGPGTRLTVL.

The chain joins TRBV24-1 to TRBJ1-2; weak D call: TRBD1 (5 bases). V shed 4 bases and J shed 4 bases, with 15 bases lying between them. The CDR3 loop spans 15 amino acids. From germline, CDR1 is KGHDR and CDR2 SFDVKD. The CDR3 protein is CATSENPGEGYGYTF. The CDR3 DNA is TGTGCCACCAGTGAAAACCCGGGGGAGGGCTATGGCTACACCTTC.

J is TRBJ1-1 and V is TRBV6-6; TRBD1 matches 8 bases. The V gene's germline CDR1 is MNHNY and CDR2 SVGAGI (reference sequence). The CDR3 contains 15 residues. Trimming at V came to 8 bases and at J to 0 bases, leaving 8 bases not matched to a gene. CDR3 coding DNA: TGTGCCAGCCAACCAGGACAGGGAATGAACACTGAAGCTTTCTTT. This sequence encodes CASQPGQGMNTEAFF.

The genes are TRBV3-1 (or the pseudogene TRBV3-2) and TRBJ1-2, with a tentative D call TRBD1 (6 bases). CDR3 length: 16 residues. Deletions cut 0 bases from V and 4 bases from J, with 15 bases between. Germline CDR1 LGHDT, CDR2 YNNKEL (reference sequence). As DNA, the CDR3 is TGTGCCAGCAGCCAAGATCCATTAAAACAGGGCTATGGCTACACCTTC. This sequence encodes CASSQDPLKQGYGYTF.

The gene calls are TRBV6-5 and TRBJ2-3, with a possible D match to TRBD1 (5 bases). CDR3 length equals 16 residues. Germline CDR1 and CDR2: MNHEY and SVGAGI. Trimming removed 2 bases from V and 4 bases from J, with 16 bases in between. This chain's CDR3 is CASSYDGQGRSDTQYF. The CDR3 DNA is TGTGCCAGCAGTTACGATGGGCAGGGAAGATCAGATACGCAGTATTTT.

The chain recombines TRBV27 with TRBJ1-1, with D perhaps matching TRBD1 (6 bases). The germline V gene encodes CDR1 MNHEY and CDR2 SMNVEV (reference sequence). The length of the CDR3 is 15 residues. The V end lost 3 bases, the J end lost 6 bases, and 17 bases lay between the germline ends. CDR3 sequence reads: CASSFNRAVLAEAFF. Here the CDR3 DNA reads TGTGCCAGCAGTTTTAACAGGGCTGTCTTGGCTGAAGCTTTCTTT.

The rearrangement links TRBV5-5 to TRBJ2-5, with a weak D call TRBD1 (5 bases). This CDR3 is built from 13 residues. Germline-derived CDR1 and CDR2 are SGHKS and YYEKEE (reference sequence). V lost 1 base and J 5 bases, leaving 9 bases between the germline ends. CDR3 bases: TGTGCCAGCAGCTTGTCCAGGGTGGAGACCCAGTACTTC. Translating it yields CASSLSRVETQYF.

This sequence joins TRBV29-1 and TRBJ1-2, with D possibly matching TRBD1 (5 bases). This CDR3 has 13 residues. CDR1 is SQVTM and CDR2 is ANQGSEA in the germline V gene. Trimming cost V 1 base and J 8 bases, with 14 bases left between them. In nucleotides, the CDR3 is TGCAGCGTTGAAGCGGGGGTTTTGCGCGGCTACACCTTC. Amino acids: CSVEAGVLRGYTF. The full variable domain, rest sourced from reference TRBV29-1 and TRBJ1-2, is SAVISQKPSRDICQRGTSLTIQCQVDSQVTMMFWYRQQPGQSLTLIATANQGSEATYESGFVIDKFPISRPNLTFSTLTVSNMSPEDSSIYLCSVEAGVLRGYTFGSGTRLTVV.

The chain has TRBV6-2 or TRBV6-3 and TRBJ2-7, with D perhaps TRBD2 (5 bases). The CDR3 is 13 residues long. Germline CDR1 MNHEY, CDR2 SVGEGT. V was clipped by 4 bases and J by 1 base, with 8 bases between them. CDR3 protein: CASSLRGSYEQYV. DNA of the CDR3: TGTGCCAGCAGTTTACGGGGATCCTACGAGCAGTACGTC.

This rearrangement joins TRBV6-5 to TRBJ2-3; D is undetermined. The CDR3 runs to 14 residues. Germline CDR1 reads MNHEY; CDR2 reads SVGAGI. Trimming took 7 bases from V and 1 from J, leaving 12 bases between them. The CDR3 loop is CASKREQRTDTQYF. In DNA form, the CDR3 reads TGTGCCAGCAAGAGAGAACAGCGCACAGATACGCAGTATTTT.

In its sample, this clone was seen once. This sequence joins TRBV29-1 and TRBJ2-1; 13 positions agree with TRBD2. CDR1 is SQVTM and CDR2 is ANQGSEA in the germline V gene. The CDR3 spans 16 residues. J was trimmed by 3 bases and V by 1 base; bases with no gene match: 3. CDR3 amino acids: CSVEGLAGGRYNEQFF. The CDR3 DNA follows: TGCAGCGTTGAAGGACTAGCGGGGGGACGCTACAATGAGCAGTTCTTC.

The chain carries TRBV7-6 and TRBJ2-3, with 12 bases identical to TRBD2. The CDR3 covers 15 residues. V dropped 4 bases and J dropped 6; count of bases not matched to a gene: 5. Germline loops: CDR1 SGHVS, CDR2 FNYEAQ. CDR3 amino acids: CASSYGLAGLDTQYF. The CDR3 nucleotides are TGTGCCAGCAGCTACGGACTAGCGGGGTTGGATACGCAGTATTTT.

The chain recombines TRBV3-1 (or the pseudogene TRBV3-2) with TRBJ1-1; D remains unclear. Trimming left V 4 bases short and J 3 bases short, with 9 bases between. Germline V lookup: CDR1 LGHDT, CDR2 YNNKEL (reference sequence). This CDR3 is built from 13 residues. The CDR3 region has the DNA TGTGCCAGCAGCCTAGGGAGTTACACTGAAGCTTTCTTT. Its translation is CASSLGSYTEAFF.

This chain connects TRBV9 to TRBJ2-1, with 8 bases matching TRBD2. The V segment lost 4 bases and the J segment 9 bases; nucleotides outside the gene matches: 6. The V gene's germline CDR1 is SGDLS and CDR2 YYNGEE. The CDR3 sequence is 13 residues long. CDR3 nucleotide sequence: TGTGCCAGCAGCTCCGGACTAGCAAGTGAGCAGTTCTTC. Its protein product is CASSSGLASEQFF.

This chain connects TRBV7-9 to TRBJ2-1; 12 bases line up with TRBD1. Trimming took 6 bases from V and 6 from J; bases not matched to a gene: 9. CDR1 and CDR2 (germline): SEHNR, FQNEAQ (reference sequence). The CDR3 contains 16 residues. The CDR3 sequence: CASSGGQGAFANEQFF. DNA of the CDR3: TGTGCCAGCAGTGGGGGACAGGGGGCCTTCGCCAATGAGCAGTTCTTC.

V is TRBV9 and J is TRBJ2-5; D unresolved. The CDR3 is 11 residues long. V was shortened by 4 bases and J by 5 bases, with 6 bases between the two germline ends. Germline-derived CDR1 and CDR2 are SGDLS and YYNGEE. CDR3 sequence reads: CASSTTETQYF. The CDR3 nucleotides read TGTGCCAGCAGCACTACGGAGACCCAGTACTTC.

Here the CDR3 DNA reads TGTGCCACCACCGGACAGGGGACTGGAGTCACTGAAGCTTTCTTT. Amino acid sequence: CATTGQGTGVTEAFF. The chain carries TRBV24-1 and TRBJ1-1; 9 positions agree with TRBD1. Trimming removed 8 bases from V and 4 bases from J; junction bases left unmatched: 10. Per germline, CDR1 KGHDR and CDR2 SFDVKD. This CDR3 has 15 residues.

This clone was picked up a small number of times. The chain carries TRBV2 and TRBJ2-3; 8 bases fit TRBD1. Per the germline V gene, CDR1 is SNHLY and CDR2 is FYNNEI. The CDR3 extends over 18 amino acids. Germline trimming cut 0 bases from V and 4 bases from J; bases unmatched to any gene: 12. The CDR3 DNA follows: TGTGCCAGCAGTGAAGCCCCCGGACAGGGTGGATGGGCAGATACGCAGTATTTT. The encoded protein is CASSEAPGQGGWADTQYF.

This chain connects TRBV5-3 to TRBJ1-2; TRBD1 might be the D (5 bases). TRBV5-3 is recorded as an ORF, its role being uncertain. The CDR3 is 12 amino acids. The V and J ends lost 0 bases and 8 bases respectively, with 8 bases between them. The CDR3, as DNA: TGTGCCAGAAGCTTGGAAGGGGTCGGCTACACCTTC. Translation: CARSLEGVGYTF.

This rearrangement joins TRBV29-1 to TRBJ1-6; TRBD1 matches 8 bases. The CDR3 runs 14 residues. Trimming cost V 7 bases and J 6 bases; bases outside gene matches: 8. Germline V lookup: CDR1 SQVTM, CDR2 ANQGSEA. Here the CDR3 DNA reads TGCAGCGCCCAGGACAGGGTGGGTAATTCACCCCTCCACTTT. Its protein is CSAQDRVGNSPLHF.

The rearrangement joins TRBV5-1 to TRBJ2-3; 13 bases are a match to TRBD2. The CDR3 sequence is 16 residues long. CDR1 is SGHRS and CDR2 is YFSETQ in the germline V gene. V shed 4 bases, J shed 1 base, and the junction held 3 bases outside the gene matches. The CDR3 here is CASSPLAGGGTDTQYF. The CDR3 DNA is TGCGCCAGCAGCCCACTAGCGGGGGGGGGCACAGATACGCAGTATTTT.

CDR3 loop: CASSQPQGQRSSYEQYV. The CDR3 bases are TGCGCCAGCAGCCAACCTCAGGGACAGCGGAGCTCCTACGAGCAGTACGTC. The rearrangement joins TRBV4-1 to TRBJ2-7; 7 bases are a match to TRBD1. Germline CDR1 and CDR2: MGHRA and YSYEKL. The CDR3 loop spans 17 amino acids. V was clipped by 2 bases and J by 0 bases; unmatched bases: 10.

The chain carries TRBV7-9 and TRBJ1-1, with D hard to call. V was clipped by 5 bases and J by 0 bases, with 4 bases between them. This CDR3 contains 12 residues. Germline CDR1 and CDR2: SEHNR and FQNEAQ (reference sequence). In DNA form, the CDR3 reads TGTGCCAGCAGCCCCTTGAACACTGAAGCTTTCTTT. This sequence encodes CASSPLNTEAFF.

J is TRBJ2-3 and V is TRBV7-9; 10 bases line up with TRBD2. The germline V gene has CDR1 SEHNR and CDR2 FQNEAQ (reference sequence). The V gene end was trimmed by 6 bases and the J gene end by 4 bases; junction bases not matched to a gene: 10. There are 16 residues in the CDR3. CDR3 nucleotide sequence: TGTGCCAGCAGGACCCAGGCTAGCGGGGGCCCAGATACGCAGTATTTT. Translation gives CASRTQASGGPDTQYF.

The chain joins TRBV7-9 to TRBJ1-4, with TRBD1 identical over 7 bases. Germline CDR1 reads SEHNR; CDR2 reads FQNEAQ (reference sequence). V trimming: 5 bases; J trimming: 8 bases; junction bases outside the gene matches: 11. The CDR3 loop spans 15 amino acids. The CDR3 DNA reads as TGTGCCAGCAGCCAGTCGGACAGGAGTAGAGAAAAACTGTTTTTT. Translating it yields CASSQSDRSREKLFF.

The chain uses TRBV6-6 and TRBJ1-3, with 7 bases that match TRBD1. The trim removed 4 bases at V and 4 bases at J, leaving 7 bases unmatched. The CDR3 spans 15 residues. The germline CDR1 and CDR2 sequences are MNHNY and SVGAGI (reference sequence). DNA for the CDR3: TGTGCCAGCAGTTCCGTTACAGGGGCGGGAAACACCATATATTTT. This encodes CASSSVTGAGNTIYF.

The V gene is TRBV28, the J gene TRBJ2-3, with 13 bases lining up with TRBD2. CDR1 MDHEN and CDR2 SYDVKM come from the germline V gene. The CDR3 has 14 residues. V lost 4 bases and J lost 10; bases outside the gene matches: 5. The CDR3 loop reads CASSSGTSGTPQYF. DNA of the CDR3: TGTGCCAGCAGTTCCGGGACTAGCGGGACCCCGCAGTATTTT.

In this sample, this clone turned up once. In DNA, the CDR3 is TGTGCCAGCAGTTTATTAGGGGGACAGACGCCCGGCTACACCTTC. Translation gives CASSLLGGQTPGYTF. This chain joins TRBV27 and TRBJ1-2, with TRBD1 identical over 7 bases. The CDR3 runs to 15 residues. Unmatched junction bases numbered 10, after V lost 1 base and J lost 8 bases. Germline V gene lookup returns CDR1 MNHEY and CDR2 SMNVEV (reference sequence).

The J gene is TRBJ1-1, the V gene TRBV12-3 or TRBV12-4; D may be TRBD1 (6 bases). The CDR3 runs to 12 residues. The V end lost 6 bases, the J end lost 5 bases, and 10 bases lay between the germline ends. The CDR3 protein is CASRPRGTEAFF. The DNA for the CDR3 is TGTGCCAGCAGGCCCAGGGGAACTGAAGCTTTCTTT.

The chain recombines TRBV10-1 with TRBJ2-4; TRBD2 is a possible D gene (7 bases). CDR1 is WNHNN, CDR2 SYGVQD, per germline (reference sequence). The CDR3 contains 13 residues. V lost 0 bases, J lost 9 bases, and 9 bases lay in between. The CDR3 sequence: CASSESGGGIQYF. In DNA, the CDR3 is TGCGCCAGCAGTGAGTCGGGAGGGGGCATTCAGTACTTC.